This entry concerns a single T cell receptor (beta chain). Its antigen is still unknown. This entry is derived from a study of PD-1 blockade in classical Hodgkin lymphoma. Time point described: cycle 4 day 1 (C4D1), after 6 weeks of nivolumab. After autologous stem cell transplantation all patients relapsed, and prior brentuximab vedotin exposure differed between cohorts. It was by magnetic negative selection that CD4+ T cells were purified from thawed PBMCs. Classifying best responses yielded complete response, partial response or progressive disease. The table came from immunoSEQ multiplex PCR; TCRdb's copy has only in-frame clones and leaves some out. The sample records 25,000 to 35,000 clones, around 80% being singletons. The germline V gene has CDR1 MNHNY and CDR2 SVGAGI (reference sequence). The CDR3 contains 16 residues. Losses at the gene ends were 4 bases for V and 4 bases for J; bases not matched to a gene: 4.

General study points: A reduction in baseline TCR diversity was reportedly seen in newly diagnosed patients relative to healthy donors. There was a significant rise in CD4+ TCR diversity by C4D1, with no such rise for CD8+. Sources of repertoire differences remain undefined, possibly disease activity or prior therapy.

Sequences were derived from CD4+ T cells from blood, sampled before the fourth cycle of nivolumab. This chain joins TRBV6-6 and TRBJ2-5; the match to TRBD2 covers 15 bases. This receptor was obtained from a human donor with classical Hodgkin lymphoma. CDR3 sequence (DNA): TGTGCCAGCAGTTCGCTGGGACTAGCGGGGGGAGAGACCCAGTACTTC. Translating gives CASSSLGLAGGETQYF.